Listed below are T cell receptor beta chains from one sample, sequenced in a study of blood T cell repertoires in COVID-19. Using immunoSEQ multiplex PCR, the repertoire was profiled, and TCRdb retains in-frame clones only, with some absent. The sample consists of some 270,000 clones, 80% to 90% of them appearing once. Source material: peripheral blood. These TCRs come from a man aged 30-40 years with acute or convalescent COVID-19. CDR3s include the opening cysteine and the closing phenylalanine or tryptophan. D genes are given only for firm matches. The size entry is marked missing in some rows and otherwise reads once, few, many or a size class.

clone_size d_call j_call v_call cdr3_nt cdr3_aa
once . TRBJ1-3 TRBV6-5 TGTGCCAGCACCCAAACAGGGCCAGGAAACACCATATATTTT CASTQTGPGNTIYF
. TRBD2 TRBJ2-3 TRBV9 TGTGCCAGCAGCGTACTAGCGGAGGTAGAGGATACGCAGTATTTT CASSVLAEVEDTQYF
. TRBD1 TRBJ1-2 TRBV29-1 TGCAGCGGTCTGACAGGGGCCTATGGCTACACCTTC CSGLTGAYGYTF
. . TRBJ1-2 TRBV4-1 TGCGCCAGCAGCCAAGATTTGCGAGACTATGGCTACACCTTC CASSQDLRDYGYTF
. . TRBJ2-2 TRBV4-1 TGCGCCAGCAGCCAAGATACCCTTGGCCCCTCCCCGTCCGGGGAGCTGTTTTTT CASSQDTLGPSPSGELFF
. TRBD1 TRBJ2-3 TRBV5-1 TGCGCCAGCAGCTTGGAGGACAGGGGAGCAGATACGCAGTATTTT CASSLEDRGADTQYF
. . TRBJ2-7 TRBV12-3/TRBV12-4 TGTGCCAGCAAGGTACAGAGCGGCGAGCAGTACTTC CASKVQSGEQYF
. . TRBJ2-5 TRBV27 TGTGCCAGCAGTAGGGGGTGGGATGAAGAGACCCAGTACTTC CASSRGWDEETQYF
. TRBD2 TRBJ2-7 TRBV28 TGTGCCAGCAGTTTGGGGGGGAGTCAATCCTACGAGCAGTACTTC CASSLGGSQSYEQYF
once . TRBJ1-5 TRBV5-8 TGTGCCAGCAGCTTACACTGGGGGCGCAATCAGCCCCAGCATTTT CASSLHWGRNQPQHF
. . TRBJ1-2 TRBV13 TGTGCCAGCAGCGAGTGGGGGGAGAGTGGCTACACCTTC CASSEWGESGYTF
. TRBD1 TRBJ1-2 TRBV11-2 TGTGCCAGCAGGAGGACAGGGACCTATGGCTACACCTTC CASRRTGTYGYTF
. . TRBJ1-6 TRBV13 TGTGCCAGCAGCTTACGTGGGCTCTATAATTCACCCCTCCACTTT CASSLRGLYNSPLHF
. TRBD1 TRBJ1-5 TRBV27 TGTGCCAGCAGTCCGACAGGGTTAGGGCAGCCCCAGCATTTT CASSPTGLGQPQHF
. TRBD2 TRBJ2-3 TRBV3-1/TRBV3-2 TGTGCCAGCAGCCAAGAGTGGATGCTAGCGGGATCTCTGACAGATACGCAGTATTTT CASSQEWMLAGSLTDTQYF
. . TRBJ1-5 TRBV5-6 TGTGCCAGCAGCCTAGGAGCGAGGAACCAGCCCCAGCATTTT CASSLGARNQPQHF
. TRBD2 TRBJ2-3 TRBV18 TGTGCCAGCTCACCACGTAACAGCGGGAGGGGTAAAGATACGCAGTATTTT CASSPRNSGRGKDTQYF
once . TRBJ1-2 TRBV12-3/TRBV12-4 TGTGCCAGCAGTTTTTCCACTAACTATGGCTACACCTTC CASSFSTNYGYTF
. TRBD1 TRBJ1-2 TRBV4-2 TGTGCCAGCAGCCCGACAGGGTACTATGGCTACACCTTC CASSPTGYYGYTF
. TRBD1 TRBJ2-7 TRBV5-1 TGCGCCAGCAGCTGGGGACAGGGGGCGGACGAGCAGTACTTC CASSWGQGADEQYF
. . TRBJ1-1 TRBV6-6 TGTGCCAGCAGTTATCGGGATACTGAAGCTTTCTTT CASSYRDTEAFF
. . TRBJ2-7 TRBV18 TGTGCCAGCTCACCCTCCACCGACGGGACCTACGAGCAGTACTTC CASSPSTDGTYEQYF
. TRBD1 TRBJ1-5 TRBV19 TGTGCCAGTAGGCGAAAACGCCGGGACAGTACTAATCAGCCCCAGCATTTT CASRRKRRDSTNQPQHF
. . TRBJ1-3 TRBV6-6 TGTGCCAGCAGTCCCCTACGGGAGGGAAACACCATATATTTT CASSPLREGNTIYF
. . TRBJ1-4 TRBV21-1 TGTGCCAGCAGCAACCAGGGGGCAAGAGAAAAACTGTTTTTT CASSNQGAREKLFF
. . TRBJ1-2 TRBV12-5 TGTGCTAGTGGGCCCATAGTGACAGACTATGGCTACACCTTC CASGPIVTDYGYTF
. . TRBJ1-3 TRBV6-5 TGTGCCAGCAGTTATGGAGGATCCAATCCTGGAAACACCATATATTTT CASSYGGSNPGNTIYF
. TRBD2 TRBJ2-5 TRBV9 TGTGCCAGCAGCGTAGGGTCCCCTAGCGGGAGTCAGAAGACCCAGTACTTC CASSVGSPSGSQKTQYF
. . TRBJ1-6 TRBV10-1 TGCGCCAGCAGTGATGGGAGCTCCTATAATTCACCCCTCCACTTT CASSDGSSYNSPLHF
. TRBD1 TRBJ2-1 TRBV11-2 TGTGCCAGCAGCTTAGCAGGGGGCAGATCCTACAATGAGCAGTTCTTC CASSLAGGRSYNEQFF
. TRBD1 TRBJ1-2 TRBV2 TGTGCCAGCAGATTATTGGGACAGGGAAGTGGCTACACCTTC CASRLLGQGSGYTF
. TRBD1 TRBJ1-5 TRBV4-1 TGCGCCAGCAGCCCCCATATGGGACAGAACAATCAGCCCCAGCATTTT CASSPHMGQNNQPQHF
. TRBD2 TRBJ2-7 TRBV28 TGTGCCAGCAGTCCATCGGGCGGGAGCCGGCACGAGCAGTACTTC CASSPSGGSRHEQYF
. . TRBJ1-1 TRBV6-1 TGTGCCAGCAGTGAGTTCCGGAACACTGAAGCTTTCTTT CASSEFRNTEAFF
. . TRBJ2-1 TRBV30 TGTGCCTGGATGCGGGGGCTGGGTGAGCAGTTCTTC CAWMRGLGEQFF
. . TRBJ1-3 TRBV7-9 TGTGCCAGCAGCCTACAGGGTTCTGGAAACACCATATATTTT CASSLQGSGNTIYF
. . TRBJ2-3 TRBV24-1 TGTGCCACCAGTCAAACAGGACAGACAGATACGCAGTATTTT CATSQTGQTDTQYF
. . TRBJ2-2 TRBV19 TGTGCCGGACAGAAGAACACCGGGGAGCTGTTTTTT CAGQKNTGELFF
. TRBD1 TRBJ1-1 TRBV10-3 TGTGCCATCAGTCGACAGGGGACGAACTACATGAACACTGAAGCTTTCTTT CAISRQGTNYMNTEAFF
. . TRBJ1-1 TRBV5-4 TGTGCCAGCAGCTTGAGGGGGAGTGGGTCGAACACTGAAGCTTTCTTT CASSLRGSGSNTEAFF
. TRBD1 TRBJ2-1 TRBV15 TGTGCCACCAGCGGAACGGACAGGGGCCGGTACAATGAGCAGTTCTTC CATSGTDRGRYNEQFF
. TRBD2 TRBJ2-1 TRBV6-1 TGTGCCAGCAGTGACCGGACTAGCGGGGTCGCCTACAATGAGCAGTTCTTC CASSDRTSGVAYNEQFF
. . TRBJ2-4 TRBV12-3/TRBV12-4 TGTGCCAGCATGTCCGGGGAGAACATTCAGTACTTC CASMSGENIQYF
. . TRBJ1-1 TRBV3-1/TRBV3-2 TGTGCCAGCAGCCAGATAACTCAGGGGTTAGCTTTCTTT CASSQITQGLAFF
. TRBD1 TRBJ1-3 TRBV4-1 TGCGCCAGCAGCCCTACGGGACAGCTCAACTCTGGAAACACCATATATTTT CASSPTGQLNSGNTIYF
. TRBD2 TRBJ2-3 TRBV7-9 TGTGCCAGCAGCTCGTGGCGGACTAGCGGGGCGGTAGATACGCAGTATTTT CASSSWRTSGAVDTQYF
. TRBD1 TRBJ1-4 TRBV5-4 TGTGCCAGCAGCTTGGCCCTGGGGACAGGAATCGGAAAACTGTTTTTT CASSLALGTGIGKLFF
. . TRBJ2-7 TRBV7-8 TGTGCCAGCAGCGGGGGGACCCGAAACCTCTACGAGCAGTACTTC CASSGGTRNLYEQYF
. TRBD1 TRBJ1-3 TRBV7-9 TGTGCCAGCAGCTCTACAGGGGGCGAGGGAAACACCATATATTTT CASSSTGGEGNTIYF
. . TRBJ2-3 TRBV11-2 TGTGCCAGCCTGCCGATCAGGGCCTTGGATACGCAGTATTTT CASLPIRALDTQYF
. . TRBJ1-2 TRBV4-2 TGTGCCAGCAGCCAAGATAACGGGGGGAACGGCTACACCTTC CASSQDNGGNGYTF
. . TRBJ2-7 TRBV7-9 TGTGCCAGCAGCCGCGGAACCTACGAGCAGTACTTC CASSRGTYEQYF
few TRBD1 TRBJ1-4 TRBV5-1 TGCGCCAGCAGCTCCCGGACAGGGGAGGAAAAACTGTTTTTT CASSSRTGEEKLFF
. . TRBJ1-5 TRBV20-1 TGCAGTGCTAGTGCAGGACTCAATCAGCCCCAGCATTTT CSASAGLNQPQHF